The clone carrying this T cell receptor beta chain was found many times. Amplification targeted TCR beta CDR3 regions from RNA transcripts. The HTBI set primed first-round TCR CDR3 RT-PCR. TCRdb re-called the multiplex PCR reads through MiXCR, storing one row per CDR3 protein. The sample contains 550,000 to 650,000 distinct CDR3 sequences, around 13% of which appear only once. The CDR3 contains 16 residues. Deletions cut 1 base from V and 1 base from J, with 11 bases between. Germline V gene sequence: CDR1 SGHRS, CDR2 YFSETQ. This specimen comes from a study of T cells in Graves' hyperthyroidism and ophthalmopathy.

This receptor was identified in a woman in her thirties or forties with Graves' hyperthyroidism. The specimen sequenced was blood. The chain combines TRBV5-1 with TRBJ2-2, with D perhaps TRBD1 (5 bases). The CDR3 sequence: CASSLHSGMNTGELFF. CDR3 bases: TGCGCCAGCAGCTTGCATTCAGGGATGAACACCGGGGAGCTGTTTTTT.